This T cell receptor (beta chain) was captured by sequencing in a study of blood T cell repertoires in COVID-19. Study as a whole: The United States, Italy and Spain were the sources of the acute and convalescent COVID-19 samples. PBMCs, B-cell-depleted T cells, or T cells were the source of the cDNA or gDNA that made up the material.

Those enrolled in Seattle joined during active infection and were followed longitudinally afterward. Source study methods: Scientists estimated how many nucleated cells there were by amplifying reference gene primers. TCRdb's copy holds only in-frame clones and misses some; the assay was immunoSEQ multiplex PCR. V and J calls and clone size are copied from that table; D and trimming were computed from the DNA. Of some 180,000 clones in the sample, over 80% were seen once. CDR1 is SGDLS, CDR2 YYNGEE, per germline. Trimming took 0 bases from V and 5 from J, leaving 15 bases between them. This CDR3 is 15 amino acids long.

V gene TRBV9 combines with J gene TRBJ2-7; D remains ambiguous. This clonotype was obtained from a woman between 40 and 50 years old with COVID-19, enrolled during active disease. Sequencing used peripheral blood. The chain's CDR3 is CASSVGAAGRHEQYF. CDR3 bases: TGTGCCAGCAGCGTAGGCGCGGCCGGAAGGCACGAGCAGTACTTC.